The T cell receptor beta chain under discussion was sequenced for a study of response to subunit inactivated influenza vaccine. Study outcomes and limitations: The study's authors posited that every seasonal influenza vaccination enlists few new T cells.

TCRdb processed the RT-PCR reads anew with MiXCR; each CDR3 protein has one entry. This table holds over 800,000 distinct CDR3 sequences, 21% found once. A remark on this clonotype: The antigen remains undetermined.

This sample comprised PBMCs from blood, obtained 4 to 6 days after vaccination. The sequence came from a man in his forties or fifties who received an inactivated influenza vaccine.

As DNA, the CDR3 is TGTGCCAGCAGTGACCGGACAGGGGGGACGGCAGATACGCAGTATTTT. This encodes CASSDRTGGTADTQYF. V and J are TRBV6-1 and TRBJ2-3; 10 nucleotides match TRBD1. Trimming cost V 3 bases and J 4 bases; bases outside gene matches: 7. The V gene's germline CDR1 is MNHNS and CDR2 SASEGT. The CDR3 length is 16 residues.